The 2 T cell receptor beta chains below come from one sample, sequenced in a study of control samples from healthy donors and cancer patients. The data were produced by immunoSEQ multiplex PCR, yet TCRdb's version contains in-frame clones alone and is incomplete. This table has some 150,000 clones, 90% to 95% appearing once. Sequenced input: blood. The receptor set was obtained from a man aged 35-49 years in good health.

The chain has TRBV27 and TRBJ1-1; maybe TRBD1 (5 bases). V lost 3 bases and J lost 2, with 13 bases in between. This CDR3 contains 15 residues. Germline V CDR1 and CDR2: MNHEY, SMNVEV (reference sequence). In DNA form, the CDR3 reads TGTGCCAGCAGTTTTCCGGGGCTGGGTAACACTGAAGCTTTCTTT. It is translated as CASSFPGLGNTEAFF.

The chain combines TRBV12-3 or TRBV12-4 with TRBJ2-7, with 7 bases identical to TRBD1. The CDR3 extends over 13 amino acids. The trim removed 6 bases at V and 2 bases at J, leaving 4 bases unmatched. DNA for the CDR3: TGTGCCAGCAGCACCGGGACAGCCTACGAGCAGTACTTC. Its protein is CASSTGTAYEQYF.